The sequence of this TCR beta chain was determined in a study of CD8 T cells in ankylosing spondylitis. The CDR3 has 14 residues. Unmatched junction bases numbered 8, after V lost 5 bases and J lost 5 bases. The germline gives CDR1 SQVTM, CDR2 ANQGSEA. Findings and limits, study-wide: Matched synovial fluid from ankylosing spondylitis patients was reported to be enriched for disease-linked clones. A TCR beta motif made of under 10 highly homologous variants seemed typical of ankylosing spondylitis blood.

Making use of molecular barcodes, quantitative 5'-RACE generated TCR beta libraries. TCRdb ran MiXCR on the 5' RACE reads and lists one entry per CDR3 protein. The sample shows approximately 350,000 distinct CDR3 sequences, 20% of them seen only once. This clonotype was recorded a few times. The antigen is not known. This TCR derives from a male donor with ankylosing spondylitis or in good health (not recorded which). The sequencing sample was made of blood, either unsorted or a sorted T cell fraction (not recorded which). This sequence joins TRBV29-1 and TRBJ2-5, with 10 bases that match TRBD1. This chain's CDR3 is CSVTFGTGVETQYF. DNA for the CDR3: TGCAGCGTTACGTTCGGGACAGGGGTCGAGACCCAGTACTTC.